These 9 T cell receptor beta chains were all obtained from the same sample, sequenced in a study of blood T cell repertoires in COVID-19. Only in-frame clones appear in the TCRdb table, and some are missing; sequencing was by immunoSEQ multiplex PCR. The sample includes 80,000 to 90,000 clones, approximately 88% of them seen just once. Input material: peripheral blood. These receptors came from a man aged 55-75 years with acute or convalescent COVID-19.

The chain links TRBV2 to TRBJ2-1; maybe TRBD1 (6 bases). Germline CDR1 SNHLY, CDR2 FYNNEI. This CDR3 is built from 13 residues. The ends were cut back, 3 bases at V and 4 bases at J, with 7 bases in the middle. Written as DNA, the CDR3 is TGTGCCAGCAGTGATGGACAGTACAATGAGCAGTTCTTC. Its protein is CASSDGQYNEQFF.

The J gene is TRBJ2-7, the V gene TRBV5-1, with a weak D call TRBD1 (6 bases). The CDR3 is 13 amino acids. V lost 3 bases and J lost 5, with 12 bases in between. The germline V gene encodes CDR1 SGHRS and CDR2 YFSETQ. Here the CDR3 reads CASSSNRENEQYF. The DNA for the CDR3 is TGCGCCAGCAGCTCGAACAGGGAAAACGAGCAGTACTTC.

The chain couples TRBV11-2 to TRBJ1-4; D not certain. CDR1 and CDR2 (germline): SGHAT, FQNNGV. V gave up 5 bases and J gave up 5 bases, with 6 bases separating them. The CDR3 covers 12 residues. The CDR3 region is CASSHRNEKLFF. DNA of the CDR3: TGTGCCAGCAGCCACCGGAATGAAAAACTGTTTTTT.

The V gene is TRBV7-6, the J gene TRBJ2-3; TRBD2 matches 14 bases. The J segment lost 3 bases and the V segment lost 5 bases, leaving 10 bases of the junction unmatched. The CDR3 is 18 residues long. CDR1 is SGHVS and CDR2 is FNYEAQ in the germline V gene. CDR3 sequence: CASSRTSGGHRRTDTQYF. The CDR3 nucleotides read TGTGCCAGCAGCCGGACTAGCGGGGGGCACAGGCGGACAGATACGCAGTATTTT.

The rearrangement uses TRBV14 and TRBJ2-3; D might be TRBD2 (6 bases). The CDR3 totals 14 residues. Per germline, CDR1 SGHDN and CDR2 FVKESK. The V and J ends lost 3 bases and 5 bases respectively, with 12 bases between them. The CDR3, as DNA: TGTGCCAGCAGCCACACGACTAGGGTAGATACGCAGTATTTT. Translation gives CASSHTTRVDTQYF.

This chain uses TRBV19 with TRBJ2-5, with TRBD1 matching over 8 bases. Per germline, CDR1 LNHDA and CDR2 SQIVND (reference sequence). The V and J ends lost 3 bases and 6 bases, in that order; junction bases with no gene match: 6. The length of the CDR3 is 14 residues. The CDR3: CASSMQGASKTQYF. For the CDR3, the DNA is TGTGCCAGTAGTATGCAGGGGGCGTCGAAGACCCAGTACTTC.

CDR3 DNA: TGTGCCAGCAGCTTAGCGGGCGGGGGAGGGTCCTACGAGCAGTACTTC. It yields the protein CASSLAGGGGSYEQYF. The V call is TRBV7-2, the J call TRBJ2-7; 7 bases are a match to TRBD2. V gave up 0 bases and J gave up 1 base; unmatched junction bases: 6. This CDR3 spans 16 amino acids. Germline V gene lookup returns CDR1 SGHTA and CDR2 FQGNSA.

The table lists this clone with a few counts. The chain uses TRBV7-8 and TRBJ2-3, with 10 bases aligning to TRBD2. The V gene end was trimmed by 6 bases and the J gene end by 7 bases; junction bases not matched to a gene: 10. This CDR3 has 15 residues. CDR1 is SGHVS, CDR2 FQNEAQ, per germline. The CDR3 spells CASSSPGLAINTQYF. CDR3 coding DNA: TGTGCCAGCAGTTCCCCGGGACTAGCGATAAATACGCAGTATTTT.

V and J are TRBV6-5 and TRBJ1-2; tentative D call: TRBD1 (5 bases). Between the trimmed V and J ends, which lost 2 bases and 8 bases, there was a span of 15 bases. The CDR3 sequence is 14 residues long. Germline assignment: CDR1 MNHEY and CDR2 SVGAGI. This CDR3 reads CASSYGGGGSGYTF. CDR3 nucleotides: TGTGCCAGCAGTTACGGCGGTGGGGGGTCCGGCTACACCTTC.